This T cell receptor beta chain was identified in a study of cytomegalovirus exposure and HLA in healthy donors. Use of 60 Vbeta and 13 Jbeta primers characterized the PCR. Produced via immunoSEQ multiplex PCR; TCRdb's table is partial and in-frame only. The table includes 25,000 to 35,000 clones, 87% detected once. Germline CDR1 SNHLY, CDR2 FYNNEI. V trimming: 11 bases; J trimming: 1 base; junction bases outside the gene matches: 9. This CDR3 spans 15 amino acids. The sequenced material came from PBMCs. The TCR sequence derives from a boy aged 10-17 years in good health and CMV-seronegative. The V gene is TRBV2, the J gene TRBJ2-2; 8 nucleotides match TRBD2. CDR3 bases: TGTGCCGGGGGTAGCGGGGCCATGAACACCGGGGAGCTGTTTTTT. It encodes CAGGSGAMNTGELFF.